These 2 T cell receptor beta chains were sequenced from one sample in a study of molecular identifiers for immune sequencing clone quantification. TCRdb reprocessed the PCR reads via MiXCR and lists one record per CDR3 protein. The repertoire holds some 650,000 distinct CDR3 sequences, with about 20% as singletons. The sample consisted of naive CD8+ T cells from blood, with Jurkat cell RNA spiked in. Subset: FACS-sorted CD8+CD4-CCR7+CD45RA+ naive T cells. The source is a human donor in good health. Some libraries in this study had Jurkat cell RNA spiked in.

In its sample, this clonotype was seen many times. J is TRBJ2-7 and V is TRBV13, with D possibly being TRBD1 (6 bases). The CDR3 is 15 residues long. In germline, CDR1 is PRHDT, CDR2 FYEKMQ (reference sequence). Trimming took 4 bases from V and 4 from J, leaving 17 bases between them. The CDR3 sequence: CASSSTRGRPYEQYF. As DNA, the CDR3 is TGTGCCAGCAGCTCGACCAGGGGCAGGCCATACGAGCAGTACTTC.

This chain uses TRBV4-1 with TRBJ2-1; D may match TRBD1 or TRBD2 (5 bases each). The germline V gene encodes CDR1 MGHRA and CDR2 YSYEKL. There are 16 residues in the CDR3. V lost 5 bases, J lost 7 bases, and 21 bases lay in between. The CDR3 nucleotides are TGCGCCAGCAGCACCTCTGGGGGAGTTGGTGTGAATGAGCAGTTCTTC. Its translation is CASSTSGGVGVNEQFF.